The 22 T cell receptor beta chains below all came from one sample that was sequenced in a study of beta chain features in type 1 diabetes. Expressed TCRB transcripts got sequenced, as all isolated RNA was reverse transcribed. This table comes from immunoSEQ multiplex PCR, and its TCRdb copy is limited to in-frame clones, with some not included. The table has under 450,000 clones, less than 15% seen once. Sequences were obtained from naive CD4+ T cells from blood. The receptors were sampled from a woman under 30 in good health.

The chain carries TRBV29-1 and TRBJ2-3; 7 bases agree with TRBD2. Trimming at V came to 4 bases and at J to 1 base, leaving 5 bases not matched to a gene. Germline lookup yields CDR1 SQVTM and CDR2 ANQGSEA. This CDR3 region has 14 residues. This CDR3 is CSVVGGGGTDTQYF. In nucleotides, the CDR3 is TGCAGCGTTGTTGGGGGAGGGGGCACAGATACGCAGTATTTT.

The V and J genes are TRBV9 and TRBJ1-5; D is possibly TRBD1 (5 bases). Germline V gene lookup returns CDR1 SGDLS and CDR2 YYNGEE. Trimming left V 3 bases short and J 2 bases short, with 9 bases between. The CDR3 has 14 amino acids. CDR3 residues: CASSASGRNQPQHF. CDR3 DNA: TGTGCCAGCAGCGCTTCAGGGCGCAATCAGCCCCAGCATTTT.

The genes are TRBV28 and TRBJ1-5, with TRBD1 matching 7 bases. The V and J ends lost 5 bases and 1 base, in that order; junction bases with no gene match: 2. This CDR3 comprises 14 residues. From germline, CDR1 is MDHEN and CDR2 SYDVKM. The CDR3 DNA sequence: TGTGCCAGCAGTAAAGGGGGCAGCAATCAGCCCCAGCATTTT. Protein: CASSKGGSNQPQHF.

This CDR3 is CASSVGFASGYNEQFF. The CDR3, as DNA: TGTGCCAGCAGCGTAGGGTTCGCTAGCGGTTACAATGAGCAGTTCTTC. The chain links TRBV9 to TRBJ2-1, with 7 bases that match TRBD2. The trim removed 0 bases at V and 4 bases at J, leaving 7 bases unmatched. Looked up from germline, CDR1 is SGDLS and CDR2 is YYNGEE. The CDR3 runs to 16 residues. Filled out from reference TRBV9 and TRBJ2-1, the complete variable domain reads DSGVTQTPKHLITATGQRVTLRCSPRSGDLSVYWYQQSLDQGLQFLIQYYNGEERAKGNILERFSAQQFPDLHSELNLSSLELGDSALYFCASSVGFASGYNEQFFGPGTRLTVL.

The rearrangement links TRBV7-2 to TRBJ1-5; no reliable D call. Germline assignment: CDR1 SGHTA and CDR2 FQGNSA. Trimming shortened V by 4 bases and J by 6 bases, and 16 bases separated the two germline ends. The CDR3 runs to 15 residues. Written as DNA, the CDR3 is TGTGCCAGCAGCTCCGGGGTGGGCCACGTTCAGCCCCAGCATTTT. This translates into CASSSGVGHVQPQHF.

The chain couples TRBV6-5 to TRBJ1-1, with 8 bases aligning to TRBD1. The V and J ends lost 6 bases and 3 bases, in that order; junction bases with no gene match: 0. Germline-derived CDR1 and CDR2 are MNHEY and SVGAGI. The CDR3 is 12 amino acids. The CDR3: CASRDRDTEAFF. The CDR3 bases are TGTGCCAGCAGGGACAGGGACACTGAAGCTTTCTTT.

This chain joins TRBV28 and TRBJ1-2, with TRBD1 identical over 8 bases. Germline loops: CDR1 MDHEN, CDR2 SYDVKM. CDR3 length: 14 amino acids. V gave up 8 bases and J gave up 7 bases; unmatched junction bases: 12. The CDR3 here is CASLNGQGASGYTF. DNA for the CDR3: TGTGCCAGCCTAAATGGGCAGGGGGCGTCTGGCTACACCTTC.

This clone was detected only a few times. The rearrangement links TRBV10-2 to TRBJ2-7; weak D call: TRBD1 (5 bases). Germline lookup yields CDR1 WSHSY and CDR2 SAAADI. CDR3 length: 13 residues. Trimming left V 2 bases short and J 5 bases short, with 10 bases between. The CDR3 region is CASSEIGVHEQYF. The CDR3 coding sequence is TGCGCCAGCAGTGAGATAGGGGTTCACGAGCAGTACTTC.

The chain links TRBV5-4 to TRBJ2-1; 9 bases are a match to TRBD2. CDR3 length: 14 amino acids. V lost 5 bases and J lost 9; bases outside the gene matches: 9. The germline V gene encodes CDR1 SGHNT and CDR2 YYREEE (reference sequence). DNA of the CDR3: TGTGCCAGCAGGGATATAGCGGGAGTGGCTGAGCAGTTCTTC. Amino acids: CASRDIAGVAEQFF.

The chain joins TRBV15 to TRBJ1-1, with 7 bases fitting TRBD1. Germline-derived CDR1 and CDR2 are LNHNV and YYDKDF (reference sequence). V shed 2 bases, J shed 0 bases, and the junction held 9 bases outside the gene matches. The CDR3 totals 17 residues. In DNA form, the CDR3 reads TGTGCCACCAGCAGACATTTAGGACAGGCGTTGAACACTGAAGCTTTCTTT. Translated, it gives CATSRHLGQALNTEAFF.

The count of this clone is one. This chain uses TRBV7-2 with TRBJ2-5; 7 bases agree with TRBD1. This CDR3 comprises 13 residues. CDR1 is SGHTA and CDR2 is FQGNSA in the germline V gene. V lost 4 bases, J lost 2 bases, and 1 base stayed unmatched. Here the CDR3 DNA reads TGTGCCAGCAGCTGGGGACAGCAAGAGACCCAGTACTTC. Its protein product is CASSWGQQETQYF.

The table lists this clone with a few counts. The V call is TRBV19, the J call TRBJ2-7; D might be TRBD1 (6 bases). Germline CDR1 and CDR2: LNHDA and SQIVND (reference sequence). CDR3 length: 13 residues. The V gene lost 7 bases and the J gene lost 6 bases, with 16 bases spanning the gap. The DNA of the CDR3 is TGTGCCAGTATAGGCAGGGGAAGACGCGAGCAGTACTTC. Its protein is CASIGRGRREQYF.

The V gene is TRBV29-1, the J gene TRBJ1-5; D is undetermined. From germline, CDR1 is SQVTM and CDR2 ANQGSEA. V was pared by 5 bases and J by 0 bases, with 8 bases between. The CDR3 totals 13 residues. The CDR3 loop is CSVSGNSNQPQHF. Written as DNA, the CDR3 is TGCAGCGTTTCGGGTAATAGCAATCAGCCCCAGCATTTT.

CDR3 protein: CASSLGQMNTEAFF. In nucleotides, the CDR3 is TGTGCCAGCAGCTTAGGACAGATGAACACTGAAGCTTTCTTT. This sequence joins TRBV7-9 and TRBJ1-1, with a tentative D call TRBD1 (5 bases). The CDR3 extends over 14 amino acids. The germline CDR1 and CDR2 sequences are SEHNR and FQNEAQ (reference sequence). Trimming removed 1 base at V and 0 bases at J, with 6 bases between.

This clone came up a few times. V usage is TRBV28 and J usage is TRBJ1-5; D gene ambiguous. Germline CDR1 reads MDHEN; CDR2 reads SYDVKM. The CDR3 has 13 amino acids. Trimming cost V 3 bases and J 1 base, with 4 bases left between them. In DNA, the CDR3 is TGTGCCAGCAGTTTCATGAGCAATCAGCCCCAGCATTTT. Its translation is CASSFMSNQPQHF.

The chain links TRBV7-9 to TRBJ2-7; 13 nucleotides agree with TRBD2. V lost 4 bases, J lost 2 bases, and 2 bases stayed unmatched. The germline V gene encodes CDR1 SEHNR and CDR2 FQNEAQ (reference sequence). The length of the CDR3 is 15 residues. CDR3 amino acids: CASSSGTSGAYEQYF. CDR3 bases: TGTGCCAGCAGCTCCGGGACTAGCGGGGCCTACGAGCAGTACTTC.

The V call is TRBV28, the J call TRBJ1-2; 7 positions agree with TRBD1. The CDR3 sequence is 14 residues long. J lost 7 bases, V lost 7 bases, and 12 bases had no gene match. CDR1 MDHEN and CDR2 SYDVKM come from the germline V gene. The CDR3 spells CASNDYPTGSGYTF. Written as DNA, the CDR3 is TGTGCCAGCAACGATTACCCGACAGGGAGTGGCTACACCTTC.

The chain couples TRBV14 to TRBJ2-5; 7 bases agree with TRBD1. There are 13 residues in the CDR3. CDR1 is SGHDN, CDR2 FVKESK, per germline. V was pared by 4 bases and J by 4 bases, with 3 bases of the junction left unmatched. DNA for the CDR3: TGTGCCAGCAGCCGGGACAGCCTAGAGACCCAGTACTTC. Translation gives CASSRDSLETQYF.

This clone was found a few times. This chain joins TRBV6-5 and TRBJ2-5, with TRBD2 matching 7 bases. The J segment lost 3 bases and the V segment lost 1 base, leaving 5 bases of the junction unmatched. The CDR3 runs 15 residues. Germline CDR1 MNHEY, CDR2 SVGAGI. CDR3 in amino acids: CASSYFGLVEETQYF. CDR3 sequence (DNA): TGTGCCAGCAGTTACTTCGGACTAGTGGAAGAGACCCAGTACTTC.

This clone was counted a few times. This chain connects TRBV29-1 to TRBJ2-7; possibly TRBD1 for D (5 bases). CDR3 length: 15 amino acids. V was shortened by 0 bases and J by 7 bases, with 19 bases between the two germline ends. In germline, CDR1 is SQVTM, CDR2 ANQGSEA. DNA for the CDR3: TGCAGCGTTGAAGATCGAGGTAGGGGTTCCTTAGAGCAGTACTTC. Amino acid sequence: CSVEDRGRGSLEQYF.

V and J are TRBV28 and TRBJ1-2, with D perhaps TRBD1 (5 bases). CDR1 MDHEN and CDR2 SYDVKM come from the germline V gene. This CDR3 has 14 residues. V lost 1 base, J lost 5 bases, and 11 bases lay in between. CDR3 DNA: TGTGCCAGCAGTTTATTGGGCAGGGTATATGGCTACACCTTC. Translated: CASSLLGRVYGYTF.

In its sample, this clone was seen a few times. CDR3 in DNA: TGTGCCAGCAGCGAGGACAGTCAAGAGACCCAGTACTTC. Encoded protein: CASSEDSQETQYF. V usage is TRBV11-3 and J usage is TRBJ2-5; perhaps TRBD1 as D (6 bases). With 5 bases removed from V and 2 bases from J, the gap between germline ends came to 9 bases. The CDR3 consists of 13 residues. Germline values: CDR1 SGHNT, CDR2 YENEEA.